This TCR beta chain was identified during a study of T-cell memory formation after mild COVID-19. General observations from the study: Balance between CD4 and CD8 was seen in clones contracting day 15 to 85, and a CD4+ lean was seen in later expanders.

Deletions cut 1 base from V and 7 bases from J, with 14 bases between. Germline lookup yields CDR1 SEHNR and CDR2 FQNEAQ (reference sequence). CDR3 length: 14 residues. This clonotype is judged medium-sized. The antigen is undetermined. TCRdb reprocessed the 5' RACE reads via MiXCR and lists one record per CDR3 protein. The top ten clones hold approximately 0.81% of a sample with tens of thousands of distinct CDR3 sequences, about 6.7% of them seen once. Sequencing used PBMCs or a T cell subset sorted from them (not recorded which). The source of this sequence is an adult who had mild COVID-19 (a few samples of this study predate the infection). Cell type and time point are not known. The rearrangement joins TRBV7-9 to TRBJ2-7; D is uncertain. The CDR3 coding sequence is TGTGCCAGCAGCTTAGAGGTAGTGCCGGAGGAGCAGTACTTC. Protein product: CASSLEVVPEEQYF.